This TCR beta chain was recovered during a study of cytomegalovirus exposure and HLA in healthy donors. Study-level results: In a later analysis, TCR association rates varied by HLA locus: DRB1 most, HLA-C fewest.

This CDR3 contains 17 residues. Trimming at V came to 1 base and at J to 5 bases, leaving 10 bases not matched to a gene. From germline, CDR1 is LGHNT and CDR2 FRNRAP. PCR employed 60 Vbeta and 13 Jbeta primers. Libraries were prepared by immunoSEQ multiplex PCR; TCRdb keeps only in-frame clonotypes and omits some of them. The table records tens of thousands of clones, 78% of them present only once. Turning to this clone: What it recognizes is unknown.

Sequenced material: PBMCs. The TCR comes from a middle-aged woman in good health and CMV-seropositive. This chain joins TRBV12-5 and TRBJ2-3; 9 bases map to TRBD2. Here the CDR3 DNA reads TGTGCTAGTGGTTTGGGGTTAGCGGGGGTCGGTGGAGATACGCAGTATTTT. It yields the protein CASGLGLAGVGGDTQYF.